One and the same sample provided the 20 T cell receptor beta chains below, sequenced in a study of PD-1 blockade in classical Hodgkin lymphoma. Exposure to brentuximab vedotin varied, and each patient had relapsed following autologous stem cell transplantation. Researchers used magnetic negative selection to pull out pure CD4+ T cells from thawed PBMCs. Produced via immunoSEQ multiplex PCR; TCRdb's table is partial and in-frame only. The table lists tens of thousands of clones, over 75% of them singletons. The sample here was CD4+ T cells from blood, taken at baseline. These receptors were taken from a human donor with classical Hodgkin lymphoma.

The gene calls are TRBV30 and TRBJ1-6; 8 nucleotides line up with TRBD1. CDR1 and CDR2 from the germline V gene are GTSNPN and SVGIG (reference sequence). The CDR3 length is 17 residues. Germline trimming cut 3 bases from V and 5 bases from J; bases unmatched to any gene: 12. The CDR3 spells CAWRGQGRGPDNSPLHF. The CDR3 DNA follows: TGTGCCTGGAGGGGGCAGGGCAGGGGGCCTGATAATTCACCCCTCCACTTT. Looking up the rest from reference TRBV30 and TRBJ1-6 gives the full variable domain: SQTIHQWPATLVQPVGSPLSLECTVEGTSNPNLYWYRQAAGRGLQLLFYSVGIGQISSEVPQNLSASRPQDRQFILSSKKLLLSDSGFYLCAWRGQGRGPDNSPLHFGNGTRLTVT.

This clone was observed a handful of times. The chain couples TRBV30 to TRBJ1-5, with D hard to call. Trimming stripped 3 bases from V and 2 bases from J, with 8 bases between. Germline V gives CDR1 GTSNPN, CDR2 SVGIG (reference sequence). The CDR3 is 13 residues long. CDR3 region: CAWRGSGNQPQHF. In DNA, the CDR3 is TGTGCCTGGAGGGGCTCCGGCAATCAGCCCCAGCATTTT.

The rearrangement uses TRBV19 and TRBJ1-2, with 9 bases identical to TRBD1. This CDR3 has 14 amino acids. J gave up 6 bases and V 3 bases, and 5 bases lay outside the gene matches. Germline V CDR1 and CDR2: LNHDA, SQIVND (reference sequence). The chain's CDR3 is CASSMDRGSNGYTF. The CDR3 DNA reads TGTGCCAGTAGTATGGACAGGGGTAGTAATGGCTACACCTTC.

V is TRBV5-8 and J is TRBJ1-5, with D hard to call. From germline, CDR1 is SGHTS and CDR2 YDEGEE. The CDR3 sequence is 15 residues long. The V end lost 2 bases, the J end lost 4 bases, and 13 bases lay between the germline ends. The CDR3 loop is CASSFQLHSNQPQHF. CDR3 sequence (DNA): TGTGCCAGCAGCTTTCAACTTCATTCTAATCAGCCCCAGCATTTT.

CDR3 region: CASSQDRGNQPQHF. The CDR3 coding sequence is TGTGCCAGCAGCCAGGACAGGGGCAATCAGCCCCAGCATTTT. The J gene is TRBJ1-5, the V gene TRBV4-2; 8 bases agree with TRBD1. J lost 2 bases, V lost 3 bases, and 0 bases had no gene match. From germline, CDR1 is LGHNA and CDR2 YNFKEQ. The CDR3 covers 14 residues.

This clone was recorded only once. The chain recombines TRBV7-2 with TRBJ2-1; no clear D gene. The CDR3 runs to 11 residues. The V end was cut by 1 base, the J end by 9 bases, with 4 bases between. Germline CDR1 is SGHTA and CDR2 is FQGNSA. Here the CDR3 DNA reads TGTGCCAGCAGCTTAGGGACTGAGCAGTTCTTC. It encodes CASSLGTEQFF.

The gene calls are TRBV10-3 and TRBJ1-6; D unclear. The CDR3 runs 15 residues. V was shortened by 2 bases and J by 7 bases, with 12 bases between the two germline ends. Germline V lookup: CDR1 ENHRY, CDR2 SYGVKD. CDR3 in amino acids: CAISEEVPRNSPLHF. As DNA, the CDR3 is TGTGCCATCAGTGAGGAGGTCCCGAGGAATTCACCCCTCCACTTT.

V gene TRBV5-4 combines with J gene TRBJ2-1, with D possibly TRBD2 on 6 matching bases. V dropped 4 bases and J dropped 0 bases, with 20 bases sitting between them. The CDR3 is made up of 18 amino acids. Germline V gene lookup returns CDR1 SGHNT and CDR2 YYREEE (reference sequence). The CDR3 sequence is CASSRPEGSGRSYNEQFF. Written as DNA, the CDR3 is TGTGCCAGCAGCCGCCCAGAAGGTAGCGGACGCTCCTACAATGAGCAGTTCTTC.

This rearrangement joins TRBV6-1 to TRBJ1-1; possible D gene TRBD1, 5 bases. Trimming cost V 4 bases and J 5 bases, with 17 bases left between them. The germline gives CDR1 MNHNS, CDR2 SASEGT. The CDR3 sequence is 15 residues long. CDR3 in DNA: TGTGCCAGCAGTGTCCGGGGCCGCCGAGGGACTGAAGCTTTCTTT. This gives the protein CASSVRGRRGTEAFF.

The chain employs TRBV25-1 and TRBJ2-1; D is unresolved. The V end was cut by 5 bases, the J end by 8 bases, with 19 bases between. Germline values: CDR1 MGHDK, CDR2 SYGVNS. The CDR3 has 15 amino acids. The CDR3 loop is CASSPLTHLSDEQFF. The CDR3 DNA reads TGTGCCAGCAGTCCTCTTACTCACCTCTCCGATGAGCAGTTCTTC. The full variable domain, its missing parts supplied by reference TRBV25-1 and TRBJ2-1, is EADIYQTPRYLVIGTGKKITLECSQTMGHDKMYWYQQDPGMELHLIHYSYGVNSTEKGDLSSESTVSRIRTEHFPLTLESARPSHTSQYLCASSPLTHLSDEQFFGPGTRLTVL.

The CDR3 protein is CASRLTGNQPQHF. CDR3 in DNA: TGTGCCAGCAGGCTGACAGGGAACCAGCCCCAGCATTTT. This rearrangement joins TRBV28 to TRBJ1-5; TRBD1 matches at 7 bases. Unmatched junction bases numbered 6, after V lost 6 bases and J lost 7 bases. This CDR3 contains 13 residues. Germline V gives CDR1 MDHEN, CDR2 SYDVKM.

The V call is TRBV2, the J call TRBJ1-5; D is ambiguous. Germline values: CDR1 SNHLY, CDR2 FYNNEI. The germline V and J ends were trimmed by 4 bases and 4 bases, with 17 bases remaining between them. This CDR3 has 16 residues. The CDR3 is CASSGPGGRSNQPQHF. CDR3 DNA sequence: TGTGCCAGCAGTGGACCGGGAGGACGGAGTAATCAGCCCCAGCATTTT.

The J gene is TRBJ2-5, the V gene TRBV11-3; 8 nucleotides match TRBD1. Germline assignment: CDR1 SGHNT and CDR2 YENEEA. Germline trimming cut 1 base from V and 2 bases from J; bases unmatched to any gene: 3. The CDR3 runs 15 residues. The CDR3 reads CASSLGDRIQETQYF. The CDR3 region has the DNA TGTGCCAGCAGCTTAGGGGACAGGATTCAAGAGACCCAGTACTTC.

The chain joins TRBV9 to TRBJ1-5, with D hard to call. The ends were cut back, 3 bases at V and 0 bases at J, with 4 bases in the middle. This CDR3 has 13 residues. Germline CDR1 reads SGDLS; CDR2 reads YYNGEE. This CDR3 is CASSENSNQPQHF. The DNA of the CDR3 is TGTGCCAGCAGCGAGAATAGCAATCAGCCCCAGCATTTT.

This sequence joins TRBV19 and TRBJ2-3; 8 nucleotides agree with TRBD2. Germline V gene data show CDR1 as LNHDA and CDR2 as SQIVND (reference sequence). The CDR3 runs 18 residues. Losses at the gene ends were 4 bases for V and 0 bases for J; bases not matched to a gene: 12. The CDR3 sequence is CASSSGRRVETSTDTQYF. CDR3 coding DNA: TGTGCCAGTAGTAGCGGGAGGAGGGTTGAAACTAGCACAGATACGCAGTATTTT.

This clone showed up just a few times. CDR3 residues: CSGVRVNTEAFF. CDR3 bases: TGCAGCGGAGTCAGGGTGAACACTGAAGCTTTCTTT. V gene TRBV29-1 combines with J gene TRBJ1-1, with a tentative D call TRBD1 (5 bases). V was trimmed by 7 bases and J by 0 bases, leaving 9 bases between them. Per germline, CDR1 SQVTM and CDR2 ANQGSEA. The CDR3 is 12 amino acids.

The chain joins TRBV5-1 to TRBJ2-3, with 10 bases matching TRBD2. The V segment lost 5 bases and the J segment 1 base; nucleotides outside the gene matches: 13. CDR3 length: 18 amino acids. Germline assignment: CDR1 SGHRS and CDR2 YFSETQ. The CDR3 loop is CASRRRASGSLGTDTQYF. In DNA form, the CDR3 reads TGCGCCAGCAGACGACGGGCTAGCGGGAGCCTAGGCACAGATACGCAGTATTTT.

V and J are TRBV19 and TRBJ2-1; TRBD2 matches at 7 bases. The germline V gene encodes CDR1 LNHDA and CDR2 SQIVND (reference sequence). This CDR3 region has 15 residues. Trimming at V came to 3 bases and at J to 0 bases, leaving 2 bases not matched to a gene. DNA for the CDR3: TGTGCCAGTAGTATGGCGGGAGACTCCTACAATGAGCAGTTCTTC. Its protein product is CASSMAGDSYNEQFF.

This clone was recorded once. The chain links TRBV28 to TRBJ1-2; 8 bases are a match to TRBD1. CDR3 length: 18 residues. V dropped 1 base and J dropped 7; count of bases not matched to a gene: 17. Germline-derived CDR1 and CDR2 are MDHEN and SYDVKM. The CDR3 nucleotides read TGTGCCAGCAGTTTATTCCCCGGGACAGGAATTTTGAGTGGTGGCTACACCTTC. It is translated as CASSLFPGTGILSGGYTF.

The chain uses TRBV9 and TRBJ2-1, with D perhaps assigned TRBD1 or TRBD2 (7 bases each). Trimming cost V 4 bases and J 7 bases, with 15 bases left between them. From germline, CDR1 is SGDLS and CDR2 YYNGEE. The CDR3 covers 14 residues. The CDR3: CASSFRQGGNEQFF. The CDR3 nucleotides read TGTGCCAGCAGCTTCCGACAGGGAGGGAATGAGCAGTTCTTC. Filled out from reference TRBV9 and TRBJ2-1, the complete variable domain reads DSGVTQTPKHLITATGQRVTLRCSPRSGDLSVYWYQQSLDQGLQFLIQYYNGEERAKGNILERFSAQQFPDLHSELNLSSLELGDSALYFCASSFRQGGNEQFFGPGTRLTVL.